This T cell receptor beta chain was captured in a study of shared clonotypes between healthy human individuals. Germline CDR1 is MNHEY and CDR2 is SVGAGI. The CDR3 is made up of 15 amino acids. After removal of 5 bases from V and 6 bases from J, the junction contained 11 bases not matched to a gene. To note about this clone: No antigen is known for it.

Regarding the study as a whole: Estimated richness values were generally larger in naive subsets than in memory subsets. Incomplete sequencing of sorted subsets was indicated by rarefaction despite large depth.

CD4+ cells underwent separation, giving CD45RA+ naive and CD45RA-negative memory subsets. This table comes from immunoSEQ multiplex PCR, and its TCRdb copy is limited to in-frame clones, with some not included. The repertoire holds approximately 940,000 clones, with about three quarters as singletons. The chain has TRBV6-5 and TRBJ1-2; 8 bases map to TRBD1. The sequenced material came from memory CD4+ T cells sorted from blood. The subset was: CD45RA-negative fraction. This sequence was found in a man aged 18 to 29 in good health. The CDR3 region has the DNA TGTGCCAGCAGTGTGACAGGGGAGCATGGTCATGGCTACACCTTC. Translation gives CASSVTGEHGHGYTF.